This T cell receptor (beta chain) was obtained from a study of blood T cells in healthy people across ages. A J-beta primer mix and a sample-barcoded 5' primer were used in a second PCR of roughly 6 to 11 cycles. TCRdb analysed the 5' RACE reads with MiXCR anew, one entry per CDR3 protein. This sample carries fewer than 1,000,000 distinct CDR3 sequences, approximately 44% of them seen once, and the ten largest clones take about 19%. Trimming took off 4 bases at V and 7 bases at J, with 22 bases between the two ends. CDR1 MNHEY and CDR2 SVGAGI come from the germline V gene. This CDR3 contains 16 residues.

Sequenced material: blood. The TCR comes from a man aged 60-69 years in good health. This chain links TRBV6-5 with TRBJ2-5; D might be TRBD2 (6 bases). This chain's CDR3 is CASSFSLTPTGGTQYF. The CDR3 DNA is TGTGCCAGCAGTTTCTCACTCACTCCTACCGGGGGGACCCAGTACTTC.